A single sample gave rise to the 5 T cell receptor beta chains below, sequenced in a study of long-term antiretroviral therapy in people with HIV (dated by TCRdb to 2021 to 2024). The immunoSEQ hsTCRB v3.0 assay was used at survey level resolution for TRB variable region sequencing. What TCRdb holds here is the immuneACCESS table cut down to in-frame rearrangements. Part of the clones is not present; checked against another copy, under half of the missing clones reflect an unresolved V gene, and the others are unexplained. The sample table records more than 10,000 clones; over 60% of these occur just once. 15% to 25% of the sample rests with the top ten. This specimen consisted of unsorted PBMCs, obtained 0.5 years before starting antiretroviral therapy. All receptors come from a woman aged 40 to 50 with HIV.

The chain carries TRBV6-5 and TRBJ1-2; 7 bases map to TRBD1. The CDR3 extends over 13 amino acids. With V trimmed by 5 bases and J by 4 bases, 4 bases remained unmatched. Germline V gene lookup returns CDR1 MNHEY and CDR2 SVGAGI. CDR3 in amino acids: CASSDRVSYGYTF. The CDR3 nucleotides read TGTGCCAGCAGTGACAGGGTTAGCTATGGCTACACCTTC.

This chain links TRBV5-1 with TRBJ1-2; no firm D call. CDR1 is SGHRS, CDR2 YFSETQ, per germline. Trimming took 0 bases from V and 4 from J, leaving 10 bases between them. This CDR3 contains 14 residues. CDR3 bases: TGCGCCAGCAGCTTGGAGTTAAGCGGCTATGGCTACACCTTC. It yields the protein CASSLELSGYGYTF.

The V gene is TRBV6-6, the J gene TRBJ2-7, with D perhaps matching TRBD1 or TRBD2 (5 bases each). The CDR3 covers 16 residues. The germline V and J ends were trimmed by 0 bases and 0 bases, with 12 bases remaining between them. Germline V gene sequence: CDR1 MNHNY, CDR2 SVGAGI (reference sequence). For the CDR3, the DNA is TGTGCCAGCAGTTACTCGAGGGGCGCAAGCTCCTACGAGCAGTACTTC. Amino acid sequence: CASSYSRGASSYEQYF.

The chain carries TRBV6-6 and TRBJ2-7; weak D call: TRBD2 (5 bases). V lost 0 bases to trimming and J lost 3 bases, with 9 bases between them. This CDR3 comprises 14 residues. The V gene's germline CDR1 is MNHNY and CDR2 SVGAGI (reference sequence). CDR3 protein: CASSYSKGDYEQYF. As DNA, the CDR3 is TGTGCCAGCAGTTACTCGAAGGGAGACTACGAGCAGTACTTC.

This clone was counted once. The chain links TRBV7-9 to TRBJ1-4, with D tentatively TRBD1 (5 bases). The CDR3 loop spans 14 amino acids. V was clipped by 1 base and J by 6 bases, with 9 bases between them. From germline, CDR1 is SEHNR and CDR2 FQNEAQ (reference sequence). In DNA form, the CDR3 reads TGTGCCAGCAGCTTAGAGGCAGGGTATGAAAAACTGTTTTTT. Amino acids: CASSLEAGYEKLFF.